The clone carrying this TCR beta chain was counted ten times or more. This CDR3 spans 15 amino acids. From germline, CDR1 is SGHTA and CDR2 FQGTGA. Trimming removed 0 bases from V and 6 bases from J, with 12 bases in between. Subjects aged 18 to 65 presented with newly diagnosed hyperthyroidism of less than 2 months' duration. This sample was included in a study of T cells in Graves' hyperthyroidism and ophthalmopathy. Amplification of TCR beta CDR3 regions used RNA as the template. First-round RT-PCR with HTBI primers amplified the TCR CDR3 region. One entry per CDR3 protein, called by TCRdb with MiXCR from the multiplex PCR reads. The profile shows roughly 250,000 distinct CDR3 sequences, approximately 14% of them singletons.

The TCR comes from a middle-aged woman with Graves' hyperthyroidism that later progressed to Graves' ophthalmopathy. The sequenced sample consisted of blood. V gene TRBV7-3 combines with J gene TRBJ2-1; TRBD1 might be the D (5 bases). The DNA of the CDR3 is TGTGCCAGCAGCTTAACAGGGGCAGGTGTCAATGAGCAGTTCTTC. Translating it yields CASSLTGAGVNEQFF.